The entry below gives a single TCR beta chain sequence along with its context. Its target is not known. Primers used in a second PCR of about 7 to 12 cycles were a sample-barcoded 5' primer and a J-beta primer mix. MiXCR, run by TCRdb on the 5' RACE reads, gives a single entry per CDR3 protein. Here the sample spans hundreds of thousands of distinct CDR3 sequences, approximately 59% being singletons. There are 15 residues in the CDR3. From germline, CDR1 is LGHNA and CDR2 YSLEER. J lost 12 bases, V lost 0 bases, and 7 bases had no gene match. This specimen comes from a study of blood T cells in healthy people across ages. About the study: The capture of about one barcoded beta molecule per two T cells was achieved by template switching.

Study-wide results and caveats: Roughly linear declines in TCR beta diversity per million T cells occurred with age.

Each individual donor underwent a draw of 8.5 to 10 milliliters of peripheral blood. Input material: blood. The chain combines TRBV4-3 with TRBJ2-7; 14 bases are a match to TRBD2. The sequence came from a man aged 25-45 years in good health. The CDR3 DNA is TGCGCCAGCAGCCAAGAACGGACTAGCGGGGGGCCAGGGTACTTC. As protein: CASSQERTSGGPGYF.